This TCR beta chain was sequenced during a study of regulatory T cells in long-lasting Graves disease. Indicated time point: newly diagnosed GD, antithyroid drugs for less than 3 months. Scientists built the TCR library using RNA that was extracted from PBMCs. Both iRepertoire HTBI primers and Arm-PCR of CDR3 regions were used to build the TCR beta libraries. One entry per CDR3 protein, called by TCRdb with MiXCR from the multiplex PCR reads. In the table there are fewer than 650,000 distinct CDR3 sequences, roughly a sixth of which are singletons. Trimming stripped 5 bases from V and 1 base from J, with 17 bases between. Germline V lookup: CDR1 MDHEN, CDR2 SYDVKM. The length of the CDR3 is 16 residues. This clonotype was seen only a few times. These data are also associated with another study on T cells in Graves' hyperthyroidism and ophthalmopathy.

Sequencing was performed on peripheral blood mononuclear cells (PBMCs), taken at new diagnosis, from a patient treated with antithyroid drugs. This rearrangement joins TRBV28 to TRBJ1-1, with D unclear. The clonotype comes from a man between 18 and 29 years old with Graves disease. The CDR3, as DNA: TGTGCCAGCAGTCTCCAGTTGGGGTGGGGGAACACTGAAGCTTTCTTT. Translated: CASSLQLGWGNTEAFF.